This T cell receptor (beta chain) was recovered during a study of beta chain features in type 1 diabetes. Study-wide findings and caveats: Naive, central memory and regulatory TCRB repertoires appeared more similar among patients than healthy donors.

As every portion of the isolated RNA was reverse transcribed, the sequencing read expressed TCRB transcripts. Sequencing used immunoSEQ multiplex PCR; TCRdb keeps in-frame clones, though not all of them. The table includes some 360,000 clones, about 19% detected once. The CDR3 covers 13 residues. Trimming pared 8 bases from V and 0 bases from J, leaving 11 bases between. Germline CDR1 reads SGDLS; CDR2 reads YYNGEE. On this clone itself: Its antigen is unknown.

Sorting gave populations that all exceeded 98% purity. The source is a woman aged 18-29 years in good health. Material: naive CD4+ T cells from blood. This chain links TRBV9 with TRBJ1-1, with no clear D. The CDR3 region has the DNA TGTGCCAGTCGGAGGATTCTGAACACTGAAGCTTTCTTT. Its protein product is CASRRILNTEAFF.